A single sample is the source of the 22 T cell receptor beta chains below, sequenced in a study of PD-L1 blockade in urothelial cancer (dated by TCRdb to 2015 to 2018). Preparation of the library involved the immunoSEQ multiplex PCR assay. Not all clones reach the TCRdb copy of this immuneACCESS table, which keeps in-frame sequences only. Checked studies attribute under half of the gap to unresolved V genes and leave the rest unexplained. The sample includes about 110,000 clones, with roughly 88% observed a single time. Jointly, the top ten make up 2% to 2.5% of the sample. The input for sequencing was PBMCs, taken around atezolizumab (anti-PD-L1) treatment. The receptors stem from a man in his fifties or sixties with urothelial cancer.

The chain joins TRBV7-2 to TRBJ2-7, with a weak D call TRBD2 (6 bases). Germline V gene lookup returns CDR1 SGHTA and CDR2 FQGNSA. V lost 5 bases to trimming and J lost 4 bases, with 15 bases between them. The CDR3 is 14 residues long. The CDR3 bases are TGTGCCAGCAGCCCCCTCGGGGGAGGTTACGAGCAGTACTTC. It specifies CASSPLGGGYEQYF.

CDR3 bases: TGTGCCTGGAGTGACATCTCCAGTCCCGGGGAGCTGTTTTTT. Translation: CAWSDISSPGELFF. J is TRBJ2-2 and V is TRBV30; no firm D call. In germline, CDR1 is GTSNPN, CDR2 SVGIG (reference sequence). V lost 1 base, J lost 6 bases, and 12 bases lay in between. The CDR3 is made up of 14 amino acids.

This clone was counted a few times. The chain couples TRBV19 to TRBJ2-6; 9 bases agree with TRBD1. V lost 1 base to trimming and J lost 0 bases; unmatched junction nucleotides: 4. The CDR3 contains 18 residues. Germline lookup yields CDR1 LNHDA and CDR2 SQIVND (reference sequence). The CDR3 spells CASSIAGQGISGANVLTF. CDR3 DNA: TGTGCCAGTAGTATAGCGGGACAGGGAATCTCTGGGGCCAACGTCCTGACTTTC.

The V gene is TRBV7-8, the J gene TRBJ2-7; 9 bases align to TRBD2. CDR3 length: 18 residues. CDR1 SGHVS and CDR2 FQNEAQ come from the germline V gene. With 0 bases clipped from V and 3 bases from J, the junction kept 12 bases outside the gene matches. The CDR3 spells CASSLAAHSASGDYEQYF. The CDR3 DNA reads TGTGCCAGCAGCTTAGCCGCCCACTCGGCTAGCGGGGACTACGAGCAGTACTTC.

The chain uses TRBV7-9 and TRBJ2-7, with TRBD1 as a possible D gene (5 bases). The CDR3 covers 19 residues. The ends were cut back, 2 bases at V and 2 bases at J, with 25 bases in the middle. Germline assignment: CDR1 SEHNR and CDR2 FQNEAQ (reference sequence). This chain's CDR3 is CASSLYGKSRTLRPYEQYF. The CDR3 DNA follows: TGTGCCAGCAGCTTATATGGGAAATCAAGGACACTCCGACCCTACGAGCAGTACTTC.

The chain recombines TRBV7-2 with TRBJ2-2, with 7 nucleotides matching TRBD1. J gave up 5 bases and V 5 bases, and 5 bases lay outside the gene matches. CDR3 length: 14 residues. The V gene's germline CDR1 is SGHTA and CDR2 FQGNSA. CDR3 sequence (DNA): TGTGCCAGCAGCAACCCACAGGGGACCGGGGAGCTGTTTTTT. Residues: CASSNPQGTGELFF.

V is TRBV29-1 and J is TRBJ1-4; tentatively, D is TRBD1 (6 bases). Per germline, CDR1 SQVTM and CDR2 ANQGSEA. The CDR3 consists of 14 residues. V shed 3 bases and J shed 7 bases, with 15 bases lying between them. The CDR3 loop is CSVDRGGASEKLFF. The CDR3 DNA reads TGCAGCGTTGACAGGGGAGGGGCGAGTGAAAAACTGTTTTTT.

This clone was seen just once. V and J are TRBV29-1 and TRBJ2-4, with 7 nucleotides matching TRBD2. Per germline, CDR1 SQVTM and CDR2 ANQGSEA. The CDR3 totals 12 residues. V dropped 7 bases and J dropped 7; count of bases not matched to a gene: 7. CDR3 region: CSALREGNIQYF. The CDR3 DNA reads as TGCAGCGCCCTCAGGGAGGGGAACATTCAGTACTTC. Complete variable domain (other parts from reference TRBV29-1 and TRBJ2-4): SAVISQKPSRDICQRGTSLTIQCQVDSQVTMMFWYRQQPGQSLTLIATANQGSEATYESGFVIDKFPISRPNLTFSTLTVSNMSPEDSSIYLCSALREGNIQYFGAGTRLSVL.

The table lists this clone with a count of one. This chain connects TRBV28 to TRBJ2-4, with 8 bases fitting TRBD2. CDR3 size: 14 residues. The J segment lost 7 bases and the V segment lost 9 bases, leaving 11 bases of the junction unmatched. Germline lookup yields CDR1 MDHEN and CDR2 SYDVKM. CDR3 sequence (DNA): TGTGCCAGTTACCAAAGCGGGAGTAGGAACATTCAGTACTTC. It specifies CASYQSGSRNIQYF.

The genes are TRBV9 and TRBJ2-1, with 8 bases aligning to TRBD2. Trimming at V came to 0 bases and at J to 13 bases, leaving 18 bases not matched to a gene. This CDR3 is 17 amino acids long. Looked up from germline, CDR1 is SGDLS and CDR2 is YYNGEE. CDR3 bases: TGTGCCAGCAGCGTAGGGATTGGGGGTAGCCGCGGGGGGCAACAGTTCTTC. It encodes CASSVGIGGSRGGQQFF.

V usage is TRBV11-1 and J usage is TRBJ2-7, with a possible D match to TRBD1 (6 bases). Germline V gives CDR1 SGHAT, CDR2 FQDESV (reference sequence). Trimming shortened V by 5 bases and J by 9 bases, and 20 bases separated the two germline ends. The CDR3 is 14 amino acids. In DNA, the CDR3 is TGTGCCAGCAGCCAGGTGGGGGCCGGGACGTGGCAGTACTTC. Its protein is CASSQVGAGTWQYF. Combining the CDR3 with reference TRBV11-1 and TRBJ2-7 gives the whole variable domain EAEVAQSPRYKITEKSQAVAFWCDPISGHATLYWYRQILGQGPELLVQFQDESVVDDSQLPKDRFSAERLKGVDSTLKIQPAELGDSAMYLCASSQVGAGTWQYFGPGTRLTVT.

The rearrangement joins TRBV7-9 to TRBJ2-5, with a weak D call TRBD2 (6 bases). CDR3 length: 14 residues. V was trimmed by 2 bases and J by 4 bases, leaving 11 bases between them. Germline values: CDR1 SEHNR, CDR2 FQNEAQ (reference sequence). DNA of the CDR3: TGTGCCAGCAGCTTAAATGGAGCGGGAGAGACCCAGTACTTC. Translation: CASSLNGAGETQYF. Filled out from reference TRBV7-9 and TRBJ2-5, the complete variable domain reads DTGVSQNPRHKITKRGQNVTFRCDPISEHNRLYWYRQTLGQGPEFLTYFQNEAQLEKSRLLSDRFSAERPKGSFSTLEIQRTEQGDSAMYLCASSLNGAGETQYFGPGTRLLVL.

The rearrangement uses TRBV7-9 and TRBJ2-1; 11 bases align to TRBD2. The CDR3 is 15 amino acids. The J segment lost 7 bases and the V segment lost 2 bases, leaving 4 bases of the junction unmatched. Germline V gives CDR1 SEHNR, CDR2 FQNEAQ (reference sequence). In DNA, the CDR3 is TGTGCCAGCAGCTTACTAGCGGGAGGCGTGAATGAGCAGTTCTTC. The encoded protein is CASSLLAGGVNEQFF.

The chain uses TRBV9 and TRBJ2-1; 12 bases fit TRBD2. CDR1 is SGDLS, CDR2 YYNGEE, per germline. The ends lost 0 bases at V and 6 bases at J; junction bases unmatched: 7. CDR3 length equals 17 residues. Here the CDR3 reads CASSVAKTSGSINEQFF. CDR3 DNA sequence: TGTGCCAGCAGCGTAGCGAAGACTAGCGGGAGTATCAATGAGCAGTTCTTC. The whole variable domain, remainder taken from reference TRBV9 and TRBJ2-1, is DSGVTQTPKHLITATGQRVTLRCSPRSGDLSVYWYQQSLDQGLQFLIQYYNGEERAKGNILERFSAQQFPDLHSELNLSSLELGDSALYFCASSVAKTSGSINEQFFGPGTRLTVL.

Regarding this clone: Additional DNA sequences in this sample encode the identical CDR3. The chain has TRBV5-1 and TRBJ2-5; D perhaps matches TRBD1 (5 bases). The CDR3 runs 14 residues. The ends were cut back, 0 bases at V and 1 base at J, with 7 bases in the middle. Germline V lookup: CDR1 SGHRS, CDR2 YFSETQ. CDR3 coding DNA: TGCGCCAGCAGCTTGGGACAGCCCCAAGAGACCCAGTACTTC. As protein: CASSLGQPQETQYF.

The gene calls are TRBV14 and TRBJ2-5; 8 bases agree with TRBD1. From germline, CDR1 is SGHDN and CDR2 FVKESK. There are 16 residues in the CDR3. J gave up 0 bases and V 2 bases, and 5 bases lay outside the gene matches. The CDR3 region has the DNA TGTGCCAGCAGCCAATGGGGACAGGCGAACCAAGAGACCCAGTACTTC. It encodes CASSQWGQANQETQYF.

This clone was counted a single time. The chain recombines TRBV15 with TRBJ1-2; no firm D call. Trimming stripped 1 base from V and 3 bases from J, with 9 bases between. CDR1 and CDR2 from the germline V gene are LNHNV and YYDKDF (reference sequence). The CDR3 contains 14 residues. The CDR3 coding sequence is TGTGCCACCAGCAGAGCCCAGGCTTACTATGGCTACACCTTC. Amino acids: CATSRAQAYYGYTF.

The chain is built from TRBV5-1 and TRBJ1-3, with TRBD1 as a possible D gene (6 bases). V was clipped by 0 bases and J by 0 bases, with 10 bases between them. The CDR3 covers 16 residues. Germline V CDR1 and CDR2: SGHRS, YFSETQ. The CDR3 sequence is CASSLGDTSSGNTIYF. The CDR3 DNA reads TGCGCCAGCAGCTTGGGGGACACCAGCTCTGGAAACACCATATATTTT.

This rearrangement joins TRBV30 to TRBJ1-2; D perhaps matches TRBD1 (5 bases). CDR1 and CDR2 (germline): GTSNPN, SVGIG (reference sequence). The V and J ends lost 2 bases and 1 base respectively, with 11 bases between them. There are 14 residues in the CDR3. CDR3 in DNA: TGTGCCTGGAGTCTCTCGGGGGTTAACTATGGCTACACCTTC. Translated: CAWSLSGVNYGYTF.

This rearrangement joins TRBV28 to TRBJ2-5; D gene uncertain. V was cut by 4 bases and J by 2 bases, with 14 bases left in between. Germline V gene sequence: CDR1 MDHEN, CDR2 SYDVKM. This CDR3 has 15 amino acids. The CDR3 coding sequence is TGTGCCAGCAGTTCCCCCGAGAGTCTTCAAGAGACCCAGTACTTC. It translates to CASSSPESLQETQYF.

The chain combines TRBV5-4 with TRBJ2-3, with 11 nucleotides matching TRBD1. V shed 3 bases, J shed 7 bases, and the junction held 16 bases outside the gene matches. Germline assignment: CDR1 SGHNT and CDR2 YYREEE (reference sequence). This CDR3 contains 18 residues. DNA for the CDR3: TGTGCCAGCAGCTGGGGGGAGAGGACAGGGGGCGCGAGGAATACGCAGTATTTT. Encoded protein: CASSWGERTGGARNTQYF.

The rearrangement uses TRBV9 and TRBJ2-1; tentatively, D is TRBD1 (6 bases). This CDR3 spans 16 amino acids. Germline lookup yields CDR1 SGDLS and CDR2 YYNGEE. The V end lost 0 bases, the J end lost 6 bases, and 16 bases lay between the germline ends. The CDR3 DNA is TGTGCCAGCAGCGTAGTGGGGGCGTCGGCTGTCAATGAGCAGTTCTTC. Translating gives CASSVVGASAVNEQFF.